The 22 T cell receptor beta chains reported below all come from one sample, sequenced in a study. TCRdb independently ran MiXCR on the RT-PCR reads; one entry per CDR3 protein. The sample comprises 650,000 to 800,000 distinct CDR3 sequences, more than 13% of which are singletons, and 3.6% rests with the top ten. The source material was memory CD4+ T cells from blood. The receptors were gathered from a female donor in good health, serving as a healthy control.

V and J are TRBV12-3 or TRBV12-4 and TRBJ2-1, with TRBD1 matching over 9 bases. This CDR3 spans 14 amino acids. The V and J ends lost 6 bases and 8 bases, in that order; junction bases with no gene match: 8. CDR3 sequence reads: CASSLTTGGHEQFF. CDR3 coding DNA: TGTGCCAGCAGCCTAACGACAGGGGGTCATGAGCAGTTCTTC.

J is TRBJ1-1 and V is TRBV12-3 or TRBV12-4; TRBD1 is a possible D gene (6 bases). CDR3 length: 15 amino acids. V was shortened by 5 bases and J by 2 bases, with 15 bases between the two germline ends. CDR3 amino acids: CASSVYGTPNTEAFF. Written as DNA, the CDR3 is TGTGCCAGCAGTGTATACGGGACACCCAACACTGAAGCTTTCTTT.

This clonotype has ten or more counts. V and J are TRBV7-2 and TRBJ2-5; 8 nucleotides align to TRBD1. This CDR3 comprises 14 residues. Losses at the gene ends were 3 bases for V and 2 bases for J; bases not matched to a gene: 2. The germline CDR1 and CDR2 sequences are SGHTA and FQGNSA. The CDR3 sequence is CASSFRGPQETQYF. CDR3 nucleotides: TGTGCCAGCAGCTTCAGGGGGCCTCAAGAGACCCAGTACTTC.

The rearrangement links TRBV6-5 to TRBJ1-4; D is undetermined. The length of the CDR3 is 15 residues. Looked up from germline, CDR1 is MNHEY and CDR2 is SVGAGI. Trimming cost V 2 bases and J 10 bases, with 17 bases left between them. DNA for the CDR3: TGTGCCAGCAGTTACGACGACTCGGGCAAGGGAAAACTGTTTTTT. It yields the protein CASSYDDSGKGKLFF.

This clonotype showed up just a few times. The chain couples TRBV7-2 to TRBJ2-7; no clear D gene. CDR3 length: 13 amino acids. CDR1 and CDR2 (germline): SGHTA, FQGNSA. V lost 5 bases, J lost 4 bases, and 12 bases lay in between. CDR3 bases: TGTGCCAGCAGCCCACCTCCGTTATACGAGCAGTACTTC. The encoded protein is CASSPPPLYEQYF.

Ten or more counts support this clonotype. The V and J genes are TRBV20-1 and TRBJ2-3; the D is unclear. Looked up from germline, CDR1 is DFQATT and CDR2 is SNEGSKA (reference sequence). V was pared by 7 bases and J by 6 bases, with 14 bases between. The CDR3 length is 12 residues. CDR3 region: CSGTDSSDTQYF. DNA of the CDR3: TGCAGTGGAACAGACTCGTCGGATACGCAGTATTTT.

This clonotype was seen ten or more times. The gene calls are TRBV5-6 and TRBJ2-5; tentatively, D is TRBD1 (6 bases). Germline CDR1 reads SGHDT; CDR2 reads YYEEEE. Deletions cut 2 bases from V and 5 bases from J, with 13 bases between. The CDR3 totals 14 residues. The CDR3 region is CASSFKGVEETQYF. The CDR3 DNA reads TGTGCCAGCAGCTTTAAGGGGGTAGAGGAGACCCAGTACTTC.

At least ten counts were recorded for this clonotype. The chain joins TRBV5-6 to TRBJ1-1; no clear D. This CDR3 has 9 amino acids. The germline V and J ends were trimmed by 3 bases and 10 bases, with 4 bases remaining between them. Per germline, CDR1 SGHDT and CDR2 YYEEEE. The CDR3 region is CASSWRAFF. Written as DNA, the CDR3 is TGTGCCAGCAGCTGGAGAGCTTTCTTT.

This clonotype was observed at least ten times. This rearrangement joins TRBV27 to TRBJ1-5, with TRBD1 as a possible D gene (5 bases). The V gene lost 4 bases and the J gene lost 7 bases, with 14 bases spanning the gap. The CDR3 is 14 residues long. Germline values: CDR1 MNHEY, CDR2 SMNVEV (reference sequence). The CDR3 bases are TGTGCCAGCAGTTCACCGGGCTGGGGGCAGCCCCAGCATTTT. It encodes CASSSPGWGQPQHF.

This sequence joins TRBV13 and TRBJ2-1; 8 bases are shared with TRBD1. Germline CDR1 reads PRHDT; CDR2 reads FYEKMQ (reference sequence). CDR3 size: 18 residues. V was clipped by 5 bases and J by 0 bases; unmatched bases: 12. CDR3 nucleotide sequence: TGTGCCAGCAGCCCGACACTACAGGGGGGAATCTCCTACAATGAGCAGTTCTTC. Translating gives CASSPTLQGGISYNEQFF.

This clonotype has a count of ten or more. This chain joins TRBV7-2 and TRBJ2-5; D unclear. The V and J ends lost 3 bases and 1 base respectively, with 9 bases between them. The CDR3 consists of 14 residues. Germline CDR1 SGHTA, CDR2 FQGNSA. CDR3 nucleotide sequence: TGTGCCAGCAGCTTGATACATCCCCAAGAGACCCAGTACTTC. Its protein is CASSLIHPQETQYF.

There are a few counts of this clonotype. This chain uses TRBV6-6 with TRBJ1-5, with D uncertain. Per the germline V gene, CDR1 is MNHNY and CDR2 is SVGAGI (reference sequence). The V gene lost 5 bases and the J gene lost 9 bases, with 8 bases spanning the gap. The CDR3 is 11 amino acids. CDR3 protein: CASSPGSPQHF. In DNA, the CDR3 is TGTGCCAGCAGTCCGGGGTCGCCCCAGCATTTT.

This clonotype occurred a few times. J is TRBJ1-5 and V is TRBV12-3 or TRBV12-4; 7 bases line up with TRBD1. V dropped 1 base and J dropped 4; count of bases not matched to a gene: 4. CDR3 size: 15 residues. The CDR3 region has the DNA TGTGCCAGCAGTTTAGAGGGGGCAGGGAATCAGCCCCAGCATTTT. Encoded protein: CASSLEGAGNQPQHF.

The chain combines TRBV6-5 with TRBJ2-7; D gene unclear. From germline, CDR1 is MNHEY and CDR2 SVGAGI. V dropped 5 bases and J dropped 0 bases, with 11 bases sitting between them. The CDR3 is 14 amino acids. The CDR3 DNA reads TGTGCCAGCAGTCCGACTTTCAGCTCCTACGAGCAGTACTTC. As protein: CASSPTFSSYEQYF.

This clonotype was recorded many times. V and J are TRBV5-1 and TRBJ2-7, with 7 bases that match TRBD1. Losses at the gene ends were 0 bases for V and 1 base for J; bases not matched to a gene: 16. CDR3 length equals 19 residues. Germline V lookup: CDR1 SGHRS, CDR2 YFSETQ. The CDR3 nucleotides are TGCGCCAGCAGCTTGGCCCTGGTTGGGTTGACAGGGCCTTCCTACGAGCAGTACTTC. This encodes CASSLALVGLTGPSYEQYF.

Ten or more counts support this clonotype. The chain uses TRBV7-2 and TRBJ1-1; D is uncertain. CDR1 is SGHTA and CDR2 is FQGNSA in the germline V gene. The CDR3 runs 13 residues. Trimming left V 3 bases short and J 6 bases short, with 11 bases between. The CDR3 DNA reads as TGTGCCAGCAGCTTCCCGGGGATCTCTGAAGCTTTCTTT. Translated, it gives CASSFPGISEAFF.

The chain couples TRBV5-1 to TRBJ2-4; D perhaps matches TRBD2 (6 bases). Looked up from germline, CDR1 is SGHRS and CDR2 is YFSETQ. This CDR3 has 13 amino acids. Trimming took 0 bases from V and 11 from J, leaving 12 bases between them. The CDR3 region has the DNA TGCGCCAGCAGCTTGGAGGGGCGGGAAGTTCAGTACTTC. Translated: CASSLEGREVQYF. Based on the CDR3 plus reference TRBV5-1 and TRBJ2-4, the full variable domain is KAGVTQTPRYLIKTRGQQVTLSCSPISGHRSVSWYQQTPGQGLQFLFEYFSETQRNKGNFPGRFSGRQFSNSRSEMNVSTLELGDSALYLCASSLEGREVQYFGAGTRLSVL.

This chain uses TRBV20-1 with TRBJ2-3; 8 bases line up with TRBD2. CDR1 is DFQATT, CDR2 SNEGSKA, per germline (reference sequence). V dropped 1 base and J dropped 4; count of bases not matched to a gene: 10. This CDR3 has 16 residues. CDR3 sequence: CSARAAAGGQADTQYF. The CDR3 DNA sequence: TGCAGTGCTAGAGCCGCGGCGGGAGGCCAAGCAGATACGCAGTATTTT.

This clonotype was seen more than once but under ten times. This chain links TRBV20-1 with TRBJ2-1, with a weak D call TRBD2 (5 bases). Germline V CDR1 and CDR2: DFQATT, SNEGSKA (reference sequence). Trimming took 0 bases from V and 12 from J, leaving 21 bases between them. The CDR3 contains 15 residues. CDR3 protein: CSARDFRQELGRQFF. The CDR3 region has the DNA TGCAGTGCTAGAGATTTCCGGCAGGAACTAGGAAGGCAGTTCTTC.

This clonotype was counted ten times or more. V is TRBV4-2 and J is TRBJ2-7; 8 bases align to TRBD2. The CDR3 loop spans 16 amino acids. After removal of 0 bases from V and 6 bases from J, the junction contained 10 bases not matched to a gene. Germline CDR1 is LGHNA and CDR2 is YNFKEQ. The CDR3 sequence is CASSQDLRLASGEQYF. CDR3 sequence (DNA): TGTGCCAGCAGCCAAGATTTGAGACTAGCGAGCGGCGAGCAGTACTTC.

This clonotype was seen more than once but under ten times. The CDR3 sequence is CASHMVLAGEETQYF. The CDR3 nucleotides are TGCGCCAGCCACATGGTATTGGCGGGGGAAGAGACCCAGTACTTC. The gene calls are TRBV5-1 and TRBJ2-5; TRBD2 aligns across 7 bases. The V segment lost 7 bases and the J segment 3 bases; nucleotides outside the gene matches: 12. The CDR3 has 15 residues. CDR1 and CDR2 (germline): SGHRS, YFSETQ.

The chain couples TRBV6-6 to TRBJ1-2; D might be TRBD1 (6 bases). This CDR3 has 16 residues. CDR1 is MNHNY and CDR2 is SVGAGI in the germline V gene (reference sequence). Here the CDR3 reads CATSSSRDSGAYGYTF. As DNA, the CDR3 is TGTGCGACCAGCAGTTCTCGGGATTCGGGGGCCTATGGCTACACCTTC.